The source of this T cell receptor (beta chain) is a study of neurological immune-mediated disorders. In this sample, this clonotype turned up many times. With 0 bases removed from V and 2 bases from J, the gap between germline ends came to 13 bases. The V gene's germline CDR1 is DFQATT and CDR2 SNEGSKA (reference sequence). The CDR3 runs 16 residues. Via MiXCR, TCRdb re-called the 5' RACE reads, giving one row per CDR3 protein. The table records 60,000 or so distinct CDR3 sequences, roughly 3.5% of them present only once. The chain is built from TRBV20-1 and TRBJ2-2; D may correspond to TRBD1 or TRBD2 (6 bases each). The sequence was collected from a woman aged 60-70 years with multiple sclerosis. Sequenced input: PBMCs. CDR3 residues: CSARDHWGANTGELFF. CDR3 coding DNA: TGCAGTGCTAGAGATCATTGGGGGGCAAACACCGGGGAGCTGTTTTTT.